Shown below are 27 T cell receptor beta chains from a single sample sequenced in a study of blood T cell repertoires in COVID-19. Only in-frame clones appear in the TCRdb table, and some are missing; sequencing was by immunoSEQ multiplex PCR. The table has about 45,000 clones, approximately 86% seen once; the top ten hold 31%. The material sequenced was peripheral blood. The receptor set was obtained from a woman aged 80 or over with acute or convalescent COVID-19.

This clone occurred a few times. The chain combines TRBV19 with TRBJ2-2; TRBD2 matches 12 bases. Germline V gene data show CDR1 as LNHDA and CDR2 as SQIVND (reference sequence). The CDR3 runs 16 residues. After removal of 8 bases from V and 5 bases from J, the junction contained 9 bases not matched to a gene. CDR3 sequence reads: CASSRLAGAGTGELFF. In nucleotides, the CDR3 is TGTGCCAGTTCCCGACTAGCGGGAGCGGGGACCGGGGAGCTGTTTTTT.

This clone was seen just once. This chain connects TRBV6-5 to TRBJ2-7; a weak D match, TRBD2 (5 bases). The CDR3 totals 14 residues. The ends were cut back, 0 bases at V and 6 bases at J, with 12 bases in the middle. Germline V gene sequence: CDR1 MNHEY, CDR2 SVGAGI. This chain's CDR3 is CASSYSLVGGEQYF. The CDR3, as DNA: TGTGCCAGCAGTTACTCACTAGTTGGAGGCGAGCAGTACTTC.

The CDR3 loop reads CASRRDSYGYTF. Here the CDR3 DNA reads TGTGCCAGCAGGCGGGACAGCTATGGCTACACCTTC. The chain uses TRBV5-4 and TRBJ1-2, with 7 bases fitting TRBD1. The ends lost 5 bases at V and 4 bases at J; junction bases unmatched: 2. The CDR3 length is 12 residues. Germline V gives CDR1 SGHNT, CDR2 YYREEE (reference sequence).

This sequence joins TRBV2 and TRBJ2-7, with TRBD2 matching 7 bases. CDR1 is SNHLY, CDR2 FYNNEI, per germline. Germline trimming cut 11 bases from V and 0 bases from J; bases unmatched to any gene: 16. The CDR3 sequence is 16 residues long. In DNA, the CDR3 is TGTGCCCGCTGTGGGGGGGAAGGGGTGGGCTCCTACGAGCAGTACTTC. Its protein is CARCGGEGVGSYEQYF. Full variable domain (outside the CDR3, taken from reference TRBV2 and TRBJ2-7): EPEVTQTPSHQVTQMGQEVILRCVPISNHLYFYWYRQILGQKVEFLVSFYNNEISEKSEIFDDQFSVERPDGSNFTLKIRSTKLEDSAMYFCARCGGEGVGSYEQYFGPGTRLTVT.

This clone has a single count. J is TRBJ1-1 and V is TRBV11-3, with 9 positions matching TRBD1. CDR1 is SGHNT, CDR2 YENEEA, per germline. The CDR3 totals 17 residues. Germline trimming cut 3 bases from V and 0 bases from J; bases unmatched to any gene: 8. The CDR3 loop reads CASSLGTGREVNTEAFF. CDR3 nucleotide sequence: TGTGCCAGCAGCTTGGGGACAGGGAGAGAGGTGAACACTGAAGCTTTCTTT.

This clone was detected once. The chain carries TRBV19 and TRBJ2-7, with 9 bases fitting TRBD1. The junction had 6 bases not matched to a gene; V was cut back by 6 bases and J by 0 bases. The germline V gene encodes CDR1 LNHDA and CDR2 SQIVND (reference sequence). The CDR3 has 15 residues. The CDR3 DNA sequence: TGTGCCAGTAGCGACCGGGACAGGGCCTCCTACGAGCAGTACTTC. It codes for CASSDRDRASYEQYF.

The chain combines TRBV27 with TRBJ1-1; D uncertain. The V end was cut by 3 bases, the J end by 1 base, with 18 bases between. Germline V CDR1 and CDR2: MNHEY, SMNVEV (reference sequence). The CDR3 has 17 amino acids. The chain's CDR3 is CASSFRVIGEANTEAFF. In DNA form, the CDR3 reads TGTGCCAGCAGTTTTCGCGTCATTGGGGAGGCGAACACTGAAGCTTTCTTT.

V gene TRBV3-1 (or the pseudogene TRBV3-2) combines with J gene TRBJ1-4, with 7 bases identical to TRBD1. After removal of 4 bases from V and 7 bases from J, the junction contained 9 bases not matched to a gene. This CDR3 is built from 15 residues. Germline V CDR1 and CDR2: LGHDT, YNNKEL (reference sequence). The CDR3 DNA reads TGTGCCAGCAGCCTAAGACAGGGCCTCGGTGAAAAACTGTTTTTT. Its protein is CASSLRQGLGEKLFF.

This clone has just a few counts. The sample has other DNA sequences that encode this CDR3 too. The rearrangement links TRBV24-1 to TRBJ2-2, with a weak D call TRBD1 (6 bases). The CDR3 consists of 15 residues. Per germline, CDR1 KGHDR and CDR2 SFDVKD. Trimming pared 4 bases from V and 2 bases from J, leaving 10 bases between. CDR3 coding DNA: TGTGCCACCAGTGACGCGGACAGAAACACCGGGGAGCTGTTTTTT. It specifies CATSDADRNTGELFF.

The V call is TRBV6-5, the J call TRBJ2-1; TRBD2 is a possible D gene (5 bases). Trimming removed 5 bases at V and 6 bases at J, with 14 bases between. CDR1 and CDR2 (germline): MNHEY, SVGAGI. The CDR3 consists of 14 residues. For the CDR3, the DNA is TGTGCCAGCAGTATCCTCGGACTCTCCAATGAGCAGTTCTTC. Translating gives CASSILGLSNEQFF.

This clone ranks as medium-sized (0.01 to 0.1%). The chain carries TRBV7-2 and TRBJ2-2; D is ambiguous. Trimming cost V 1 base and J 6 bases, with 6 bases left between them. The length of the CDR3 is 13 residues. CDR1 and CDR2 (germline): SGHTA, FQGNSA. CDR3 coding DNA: TGTGCCAGCAGCTTAGTTGCGTCCGGGGAGCTGTTTTTT. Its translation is CASSLVASGELFF.

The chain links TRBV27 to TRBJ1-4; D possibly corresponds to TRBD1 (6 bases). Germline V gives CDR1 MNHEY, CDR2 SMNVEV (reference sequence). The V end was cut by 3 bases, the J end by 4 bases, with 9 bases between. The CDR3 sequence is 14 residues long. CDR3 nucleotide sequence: TGTGCCAGCAGTTTGAGCAGGGGTAATGAAAAACTGTTTTTT. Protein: CASSLSRGNEKLFF.

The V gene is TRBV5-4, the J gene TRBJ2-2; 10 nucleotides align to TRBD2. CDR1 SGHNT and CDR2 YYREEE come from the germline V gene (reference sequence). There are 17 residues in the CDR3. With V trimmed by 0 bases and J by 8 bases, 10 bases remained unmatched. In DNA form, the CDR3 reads TGTGCCAGCAGCTTGGGGACTAGCGGCTACCCGGAAGGGGAGCTGTTTTTT. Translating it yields CASSLGTSGYPEGELFF.

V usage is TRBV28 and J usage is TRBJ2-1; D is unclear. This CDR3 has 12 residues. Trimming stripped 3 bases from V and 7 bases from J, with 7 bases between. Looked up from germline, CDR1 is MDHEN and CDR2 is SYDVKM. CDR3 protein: CASSFLKNEQFF. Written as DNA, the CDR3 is TGTGCCAGCAGTTTCCTTAAAAATGAGCAGTTCTTC.

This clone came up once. In DNA form, the CDR3 reads TGTGCCAGTCGACAGGGTTCGGATCAGCCCCAGCATTTT. Translating gives CASRQGSDQPQHF. The V and J genes are TRBV19 and TRBJ1-5; 7 positions agree with TRBD1. Germline values: CDR1 LNHDA, CDR2 SQIVND (reference sequence). The J segment lost 5 bases and the V segment lost 8 bases, leaving 6 bases of the junction unmatched. This CDR3 comprises 13 residues. The full variable domain, completed using reference TRBV19 and TRBJ1-5, is DGGITQSPKYLFRKEGQNVTLSCEQNLNHDAMYWYRQDPGQGLRLIYYSQIVNDFQKGDIAEGYSVSREKKESFPLTVTSAQKNPTAFYLCASRQGSDQPQHFGDGTRLSIL.

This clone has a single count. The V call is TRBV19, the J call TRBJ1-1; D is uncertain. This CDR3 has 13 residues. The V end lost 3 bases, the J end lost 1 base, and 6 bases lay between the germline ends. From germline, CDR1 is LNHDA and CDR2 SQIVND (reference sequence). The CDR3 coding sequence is TGTGCCAGTAGTATTCACGGGAACACTGAAGCTTTCTTT. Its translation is CASSIHGNTEAFF.

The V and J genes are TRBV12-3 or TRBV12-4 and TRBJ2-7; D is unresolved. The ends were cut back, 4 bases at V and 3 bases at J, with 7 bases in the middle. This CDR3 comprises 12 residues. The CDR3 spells CASSSLNYEQYF. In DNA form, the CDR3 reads TGTGCCAGCAGTTCCCTTAACTACGAGCAGTACTTC.

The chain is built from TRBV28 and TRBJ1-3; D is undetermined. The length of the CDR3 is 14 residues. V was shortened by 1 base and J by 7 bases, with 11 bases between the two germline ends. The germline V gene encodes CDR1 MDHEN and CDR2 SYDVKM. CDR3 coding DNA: TGTGCCAGCAGTTTATCACAGCTACGGAACACCATATATTTT. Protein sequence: CASSLSQLRNTIYF.

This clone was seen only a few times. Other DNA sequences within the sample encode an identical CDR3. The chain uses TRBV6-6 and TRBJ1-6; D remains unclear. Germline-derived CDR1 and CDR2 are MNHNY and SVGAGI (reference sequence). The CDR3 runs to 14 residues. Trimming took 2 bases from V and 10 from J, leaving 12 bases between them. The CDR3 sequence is CASSYPEEGSPLHF. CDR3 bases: TGTGCCAGCAGTTACCCGGAGGAGGGCTCACCCCTCCACTTT.

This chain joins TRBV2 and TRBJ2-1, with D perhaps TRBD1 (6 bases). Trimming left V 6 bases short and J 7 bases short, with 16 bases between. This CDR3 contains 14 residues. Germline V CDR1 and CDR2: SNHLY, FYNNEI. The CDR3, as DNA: TGTGCCAGCAGGGACAGACTCGACCAAAATGAGCAGTTCTTC. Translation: CASRDRLDQNEQFF.

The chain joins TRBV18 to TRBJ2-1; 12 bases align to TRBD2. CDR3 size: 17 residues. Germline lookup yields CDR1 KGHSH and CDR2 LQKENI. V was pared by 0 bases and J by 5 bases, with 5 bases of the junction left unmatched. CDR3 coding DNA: TGTGCCAGCTCACCACCGACTAGCGGGAGAAGAAACAATGAGCAGTTCTTC. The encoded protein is CASSPPTSGRRNNEQFF.

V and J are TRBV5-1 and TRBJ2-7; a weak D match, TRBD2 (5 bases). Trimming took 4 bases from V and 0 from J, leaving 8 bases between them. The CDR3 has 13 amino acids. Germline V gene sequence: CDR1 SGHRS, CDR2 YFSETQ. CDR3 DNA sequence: TGCGCCAGCAGCGGAGCGGACTCCTACGAGCAGTACTTC. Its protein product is CASSGADSYEQYF.

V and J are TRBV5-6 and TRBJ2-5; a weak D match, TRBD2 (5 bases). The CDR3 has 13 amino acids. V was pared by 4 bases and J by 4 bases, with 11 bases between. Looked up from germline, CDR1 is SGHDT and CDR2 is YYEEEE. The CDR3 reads CASSRTLSETQYF. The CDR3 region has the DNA TGTGCCAGCAGCCGGACTTTGTCAGAGACCCAGTACTTC.

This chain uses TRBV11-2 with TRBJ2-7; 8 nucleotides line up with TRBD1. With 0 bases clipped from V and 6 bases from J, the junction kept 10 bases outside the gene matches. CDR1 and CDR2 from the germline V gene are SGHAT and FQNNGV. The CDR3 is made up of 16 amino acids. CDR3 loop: CASSLDRWTGFAEQYF. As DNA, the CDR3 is TGTGCCAGCAGCTTAGATAGGTGGACAGGGTTCGCCGAGCAGTACTTC.

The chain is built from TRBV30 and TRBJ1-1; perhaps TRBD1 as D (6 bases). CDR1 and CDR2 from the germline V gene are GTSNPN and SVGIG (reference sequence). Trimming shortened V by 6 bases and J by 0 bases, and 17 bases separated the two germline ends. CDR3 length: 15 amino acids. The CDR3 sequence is CACNRVDALNTEAFF. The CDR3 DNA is TGTGCCTGCAACAGGGTCGACGCTTTGAACACTGAAGCTTTCTTT.

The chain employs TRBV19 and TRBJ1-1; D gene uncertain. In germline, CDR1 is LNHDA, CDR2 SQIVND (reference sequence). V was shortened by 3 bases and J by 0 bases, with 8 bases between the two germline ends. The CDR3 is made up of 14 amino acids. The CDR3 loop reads CASSIKRMNTEAFF. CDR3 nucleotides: TGTGCCAGTAGTATTAAGCGAATGAACACTGAAGCTTTCTTT.

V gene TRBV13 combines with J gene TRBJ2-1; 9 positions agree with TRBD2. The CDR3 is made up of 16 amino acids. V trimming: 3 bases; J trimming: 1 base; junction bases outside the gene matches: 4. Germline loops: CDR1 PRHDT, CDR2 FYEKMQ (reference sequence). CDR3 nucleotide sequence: TGTGCCAGCAGCTTCGCGGGAGGGCCTTCCTACAATGAGCAGTTCTTC. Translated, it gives CASSFAGGPSYNEQFF.